This TCR beta chain was identified during a study of sequential checkpoint blockade in melanoma. Study details: Randomization was 1:1 between first-line nivolumab→ipilimumab and ipilimumab→nivolumab. Both treatment sequences were followed by maintenance nivolumab.

Data came from immunoSEQ multiplex PCR; TCRdb stores just in-frame clones and leaves some out. This sample has approximately 10,000 clones, with approximately 80% found just once. Treatment defined: randomized to nivolumab then ipilimumab (arm A) or the reverse (arm B). From thawed PBMCs, live CD3+CD8+ cells negative for CD19 and CD56 were sorted. This clone has only a few counts. The CDR3 covers 13 residues. After removal of 6 bases from V and 6 bases from J, the junction contained 5 bases not matched to a gene. Germline V CDR1 and CDR2: MNHEY, SMNVEV (reference sequence). The rearrangement links TRBV27 to TRBJ1-5; TRBD1 matches 7 bases. Sequenced here: CD8+ T cells sorted from blood (inferred from file names), sampled from a patient given nivolumab and ipilimumab in sequence. The TCR originated in a human donor with melanoma. CDR3 sequence (DNA): TGTGCCAGCAGATCTACAGGGGTTCAGCCCCAGCATTTT. Translating it yields CASRSTGVQPQHF.